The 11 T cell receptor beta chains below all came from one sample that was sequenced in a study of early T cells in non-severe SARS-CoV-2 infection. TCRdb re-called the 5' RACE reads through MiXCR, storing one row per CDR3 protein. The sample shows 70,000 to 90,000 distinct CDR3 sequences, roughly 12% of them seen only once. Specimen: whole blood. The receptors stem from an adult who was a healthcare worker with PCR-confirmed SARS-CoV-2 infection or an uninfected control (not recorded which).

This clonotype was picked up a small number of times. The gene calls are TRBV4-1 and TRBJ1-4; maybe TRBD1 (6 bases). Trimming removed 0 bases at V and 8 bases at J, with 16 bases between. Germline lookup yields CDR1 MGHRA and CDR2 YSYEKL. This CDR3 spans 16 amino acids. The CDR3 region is CASSQDRYREDEKLFF. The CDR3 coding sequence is TGCGCCAGCAGCCAAGATAGGTACAGGGAGGACGAAAAACTGTTTTTT.

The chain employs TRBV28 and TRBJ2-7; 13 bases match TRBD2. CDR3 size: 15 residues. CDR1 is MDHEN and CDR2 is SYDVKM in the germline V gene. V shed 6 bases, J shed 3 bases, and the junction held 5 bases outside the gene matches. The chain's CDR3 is CASRRTSGRVYEQYF. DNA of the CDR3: TGTGCCAGCAGGCGAACTAGCGGGAGGGTCTACGAGCAGTACTTC. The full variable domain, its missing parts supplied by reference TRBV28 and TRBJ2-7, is DVKVTQSSRYLVKRTGEKVFLECVQDMDHENMFWYRQDPGLGLRLIYFSYDVKMKEKGDIPEGYSVSREKKERFSLILESASTNQTSMYLCASRRTSGRVYEQYFGPGTRLTVT.

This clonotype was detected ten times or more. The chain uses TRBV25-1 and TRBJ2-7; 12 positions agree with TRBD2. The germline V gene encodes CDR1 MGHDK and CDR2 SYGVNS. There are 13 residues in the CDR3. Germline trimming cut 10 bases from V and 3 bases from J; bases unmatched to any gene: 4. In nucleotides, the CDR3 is TGTGCCACCCGACTAGCGGGAGACTACGAGCAGTACTTC. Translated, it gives CATRLAGDYEQYF.

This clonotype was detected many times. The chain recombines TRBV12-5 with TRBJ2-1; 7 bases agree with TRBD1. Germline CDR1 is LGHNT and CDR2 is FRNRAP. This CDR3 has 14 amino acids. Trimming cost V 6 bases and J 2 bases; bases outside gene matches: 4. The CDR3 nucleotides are TGTGCTAGTGGCCGGGACAGCCCCTACAATGAGCAGTTCTTC. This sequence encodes CASGRDSPYNEQFF.

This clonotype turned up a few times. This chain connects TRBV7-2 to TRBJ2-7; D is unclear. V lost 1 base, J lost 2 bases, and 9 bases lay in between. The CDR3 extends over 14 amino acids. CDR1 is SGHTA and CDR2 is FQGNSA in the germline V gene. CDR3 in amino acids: CASSLELFTYEQYF. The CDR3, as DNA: TGTGCCAGCAGCTTAGAGCTCTTTACCTACGAGCAGTACTTC.

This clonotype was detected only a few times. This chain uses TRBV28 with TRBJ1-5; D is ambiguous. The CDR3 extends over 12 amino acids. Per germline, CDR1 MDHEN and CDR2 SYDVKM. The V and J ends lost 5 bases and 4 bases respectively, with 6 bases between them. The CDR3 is CASSEENQPQHF. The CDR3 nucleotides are TGTGCCAGCAGTGAGGAAAATCAGCCCCAGCATTTT.

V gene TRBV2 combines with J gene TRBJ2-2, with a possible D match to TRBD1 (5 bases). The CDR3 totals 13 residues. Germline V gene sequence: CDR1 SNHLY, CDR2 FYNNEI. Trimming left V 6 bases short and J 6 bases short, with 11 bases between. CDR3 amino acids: CASRQGRAGELFF. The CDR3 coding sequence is TGTGCCAGCAGGCAGGGTCGAGCCGGGGAGCTGTTTTTT.

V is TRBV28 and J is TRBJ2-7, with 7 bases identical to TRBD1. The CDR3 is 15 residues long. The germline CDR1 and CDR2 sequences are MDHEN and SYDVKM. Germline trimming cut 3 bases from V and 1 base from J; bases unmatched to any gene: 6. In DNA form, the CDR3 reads TGTGCCAGCAGTTTCGAGGCAGGGGGATCCTACGAGCAGTACTTC. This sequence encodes CASSFEAGGSYEQYF.

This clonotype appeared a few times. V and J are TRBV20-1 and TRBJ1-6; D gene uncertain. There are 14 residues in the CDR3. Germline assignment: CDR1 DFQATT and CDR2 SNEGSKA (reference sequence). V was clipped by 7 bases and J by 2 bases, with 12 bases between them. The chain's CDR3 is CSVPGRTYNSPLHF. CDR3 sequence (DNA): TGCAGTGTTCCAGGACGGACCTATAATTCACCCCTCCACTTT.

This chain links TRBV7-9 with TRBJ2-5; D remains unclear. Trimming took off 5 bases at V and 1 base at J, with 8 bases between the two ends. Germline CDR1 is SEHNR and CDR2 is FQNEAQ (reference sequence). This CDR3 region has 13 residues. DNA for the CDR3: TGTGCCAGCAGCGACACGATCCAAGAGACCCAGTACTTC. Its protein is CASSDTIQETQYF.

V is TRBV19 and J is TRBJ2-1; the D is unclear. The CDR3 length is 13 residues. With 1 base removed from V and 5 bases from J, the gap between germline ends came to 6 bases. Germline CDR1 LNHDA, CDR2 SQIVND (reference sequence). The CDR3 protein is CASSIALHNEQFF. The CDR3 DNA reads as TGTGCCAGTAGTATAGCTCTACACAATGAGCAGTTCTTC.